These 10 T cell receptor beta chains were all obtained from the same sample, sequenced in a study of T cell repertoires in cytomegalovirus infection. TCRdb called the reads again in MiXCR, with one record for every CDR3 protein. This sample has 550,000 to 850,000 distinct CDR3 sequences, with around 30% found just once. Antigens of these TCRs are unknown. Sequenced here: cultured PBMCs, sampled from culture after CMV antigen stimulation. The receptors stem from a human donor in good health (CMV status not recorded). Some clones in this sample may be carry-over from other donors' samples.

The chain recombines TRBV20-1 with TRBJ2-5; TRBD2 matches 8 bases. Germline V lookup: CDR1 DFQATT, CDR2 SNEGSKA (reference sequence). The CDR3 totals 15 residues. This CDR3 is CSGTPGLVPSETQYF. In DNA, the CDR3 is TGCAGCGGAACACCGGGACTAGTACCCTCCGAGACCCAGTACTTC.

This clonotype was observed at least ten times. This chain uses TRBV12-3 or TRBV12-4 with TRBJ1-5; possibly TRBD1 for D (5 bases). This CDR3 region has 13 residues. Trimming stripped 5 bases from V and 6 bases from J, with 11 bases between. As DNA, the CDR3 is TGTGCCAGCAGTCCTACAGGTCCTCAGCCCCAGCATTTT. Amino acid sequence: CASSPTGPQPQHF.

As concerns this clonotype: This sequence may be a read error, since a much larger clone differs from it by one base. CDR3 protein: CASSLDSPLAAYEQYV. The CDR3 DNA is TGTGCCAGCAGCTTAGATTCCCCTTTAGCGGCCTACGAGCAGTACGTC. This rearrangement joins TRBV7-2 to TRBJ2-7; perhaps TRBD2 as D (6 bases). V lost 1 base and J 2 bases, leaving 15 bases between the germline ends. Germline assignment: CDR1 SGHTA and CDR2 FQGNSA. The CDR3 spans 16 residues.

This clonotype has a count of ten or more. This chain joins TRBV7-8 and TRBJ2-7; D gene ambiguous. This CDR3 comprises 14 residues. CDR1 SGHVS and CDR2 FQNEAQ come from the germline V gene. Trimming pared 5 bases from V and 0 bases from J, leaving 11 bases between. CDR3 nucleotides: TGTGCCAGCAGCCCCCCCACTGGCTCCTACGAGCAGTACTTC. Its protein is CASSPPTGSYEQYF.

The chain combines TRBV10-3 with TRBJ1-3, with unresolved D. V was clipped by 5 bases and J by 0 bases, with 17 bases between them. CDR3 length: 17 residues. The V gene's germline CDR1 is ENHRY and CDR2 SYGVKD. The CDR3 reads CAISQMFLGFSGNTIYF. CDR3 bases: TGTGCCATCAGTCAAATGTTCTTAGGGTTCTCTGGAAACACCATATATTTT.

This clonotype came up once. The chain joins TRBV2 to TRBJ2-6; 9 nucleotides match TRBD1. Per the germline V gene, CDR1 is SNHLY and CDR2 is FYNNEI. The CDR3 is 15 amino acids. The CDR3 coding sequence is TGTGCGAGGGGGACAGGGTGGCGAGGGGCCAACGTCCTGACTTTC. Amino acids: CARGTGWRGANVLTF.

There are a few counts of this clonotype. The J gene is TRBJ2-2, the V gene TRBV6-2 or TRBV6-3; perhaps TRBD2 as D (5 bases). The CDR3 runs 13 residues. The V and J ends lost 2 bases and 10 bases respectively, with 11 bases between them. Germline lookup yields CDR1 MNHEY and CDR2 SVGEGT. The CDR3 is CASSYESGTELFF. CDR3 nucleotide sequence: TGTGCCAGCAGTTACGAATCGGGAACGGAGCTGTTTTTT.

The table lists this clonotype with a few counts. V usage is TRBV12-3 or TRBV12-4 and J usage is TRBJ1-5; D unclear. Trimming took off 3 bases at V and 4 bases at J, with 10 bases between the two ends. The CDR3 sequence is 14 residues long. CDR3 bases: TGTGCCAGCAGTTTTGGTGACATTAATCAGCCCCAGCATTTT. This encodes CASSFGDINQPQHF.

This rearrangement joins TRBV20-1 to TRBJ1-4, with D uncertain. The V end was cut by 6 bases, the J end by 2 bases, with 10 bases between. This CDR3 has 13 residues. Per the germline V gene, CDR1 is DFQATT and CDR2 is SNEGSKA (reference sequence). The CDR3 here is CSASLPTNEKLFF. As DNA, the CDR3 is TGCAGTGCCAGCCTTCCCACTAATGAAAAACTGTTTTTT.

The CDR3 DNA reads TGCGCCAGCAGCCAAGTAGGACTTATGGACACTGAAGCTTTCTTT. As protein: CASSQVGLMDTEAFF. This chain joins TRBV4-1 and TRBJ1-1, with unresolved D. The CDR3 runs to 15 residues. Between the trimmed V and J ends, which lost 1 base and 3 bases, there was a span of 12 bases. In germline, CDR1 is MGHRA, CDR2 YSYEKL.